This T cell receptor (beta chain) originates from a study of CD8 T cells in Susac syndrome. RNA totalling about 0.45 to 1 ug underwent reverse transcription with random hexamers. MiXCR, applied by TCRdb to the immunoSEQ multiplex PCR reads, yields one record per CDR3 protein. The table includes 50,000 to 55,000 distinct CDR3 sequences, approximately 95% detected once. TEMRA cells were FACS-enriched and CD8+ and CD4+ T cells negatively isolated. Overall study findings and caveats: In total CD8+ repertoires, more than 15 Susac-specific public clones were found, and five or six in CD8+ TEMRA repertoires.

Concerning this clonotype: Its matching antigen is unknown.

Source material: CD8+ T cells from PBMCs. This clonotype was obtained from a human donor with Susac syndrome.

The CDR3 spells CASSLADRVYGYTF. The CDR3 DNA follows: TGTGCCAGCAGCTTGGCCGACAGGGTTTATGGCTACACCTTC. This sequence joins TRBV5-5 and TRBJ1-2; TRBD1 aligns across 7 bases. The CDR3 is made up of 14 amino acids. J lost 5 bases, V lost 0 bases, and 4 bases had no gene match. Germline values: CDR1 SGHKS, CDR2 YYEKEE (reference sequence).